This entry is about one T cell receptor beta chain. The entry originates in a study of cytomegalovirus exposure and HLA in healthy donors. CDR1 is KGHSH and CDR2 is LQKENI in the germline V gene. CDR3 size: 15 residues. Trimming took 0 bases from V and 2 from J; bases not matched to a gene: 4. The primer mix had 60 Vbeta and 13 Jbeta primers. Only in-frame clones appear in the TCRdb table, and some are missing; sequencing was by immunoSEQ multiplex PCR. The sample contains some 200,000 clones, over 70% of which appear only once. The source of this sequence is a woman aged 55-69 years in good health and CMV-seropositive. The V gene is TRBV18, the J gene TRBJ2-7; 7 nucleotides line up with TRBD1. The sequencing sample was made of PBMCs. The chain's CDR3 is CASSPPGGVPYEQYF. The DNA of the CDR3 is TGTGCCAGCTCACCACCAGGGGGCGTACCCTACGAGCAGTACTTC.